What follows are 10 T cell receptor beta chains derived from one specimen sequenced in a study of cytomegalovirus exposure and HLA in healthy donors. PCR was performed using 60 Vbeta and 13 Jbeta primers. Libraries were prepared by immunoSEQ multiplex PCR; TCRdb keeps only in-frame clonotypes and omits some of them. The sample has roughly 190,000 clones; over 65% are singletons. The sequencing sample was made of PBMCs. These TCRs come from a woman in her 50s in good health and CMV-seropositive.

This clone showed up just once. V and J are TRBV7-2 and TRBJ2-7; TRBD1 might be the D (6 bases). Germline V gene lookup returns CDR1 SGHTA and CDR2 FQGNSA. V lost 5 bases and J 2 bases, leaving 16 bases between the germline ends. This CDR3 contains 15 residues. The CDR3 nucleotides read TGTGCCAGCAGCCCCAAGGCAGGGGTACCCTACGAGCAGTACTTC. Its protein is CASSPKAGVPYEQYF.

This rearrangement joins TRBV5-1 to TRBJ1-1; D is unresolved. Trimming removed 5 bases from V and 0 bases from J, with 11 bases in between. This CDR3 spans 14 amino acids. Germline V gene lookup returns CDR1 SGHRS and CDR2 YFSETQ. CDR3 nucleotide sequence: TGCGCCAGCAGACAATATTCCTTGAACACTGAAGCTTTCTTT. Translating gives CASRQYSLNTEAFF.

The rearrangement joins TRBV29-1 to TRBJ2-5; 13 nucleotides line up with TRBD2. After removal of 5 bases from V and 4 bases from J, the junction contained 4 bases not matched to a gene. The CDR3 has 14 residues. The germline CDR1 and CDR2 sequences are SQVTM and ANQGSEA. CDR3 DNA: TGCAGCGTTACTAGCGGGGGGGGAGGAGAGACCCAGTACTTC. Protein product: CSVTSGGGGETQYF.

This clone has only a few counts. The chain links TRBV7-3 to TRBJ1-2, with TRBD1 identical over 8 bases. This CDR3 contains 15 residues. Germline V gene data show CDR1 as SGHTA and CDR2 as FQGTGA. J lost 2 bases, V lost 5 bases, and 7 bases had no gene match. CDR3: CASSLQGAGNYGYTF. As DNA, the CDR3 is TGTGCCAGCAGCCTCCAGGGGGCGGGGAACTATGGCTACACCTTC.

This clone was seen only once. The CDR3 bases are TGTGCCAACCGCCGGCAGGGGGAAGCTGAAGCTTTCTTT. Translation gives CANRRQGEAEAFF. The chain has TRBV6-5 and TRBJ1-1, with 7 bases lining up with TRBD1. The V gene's germline CDR1 is MNHEY and CDR2 SVGAGI. The junction had 11 bases not matched to a gene; V was cut back by 10 bases and J by 6 bases. The CDR3 has 13 residues.

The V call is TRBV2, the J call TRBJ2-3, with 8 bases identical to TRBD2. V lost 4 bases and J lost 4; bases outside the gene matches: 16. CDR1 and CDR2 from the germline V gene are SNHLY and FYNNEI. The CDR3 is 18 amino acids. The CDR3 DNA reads TGTGCCAGCAGTGGAAGCTTCGGGGGGGCCGGGTTCGCAGATACGCAGTATTTT. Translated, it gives CASSGSFGGAGFADTQYF.

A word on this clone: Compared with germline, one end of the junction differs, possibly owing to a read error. The CDR3 bases are TGTGCTAGCAGCCCTAGCGGGGGTTACGAGCAGTACTTC. It is translated as CASSPSGGYEQYF. The chain combines TRBV7-7 with TRBJ2-7; 10 bases are shared with TRBD2. From germline, CDR1 is SSHAT and CDR2 FNYEAQ (reference sequence). There are 13 residues in the CDR3.

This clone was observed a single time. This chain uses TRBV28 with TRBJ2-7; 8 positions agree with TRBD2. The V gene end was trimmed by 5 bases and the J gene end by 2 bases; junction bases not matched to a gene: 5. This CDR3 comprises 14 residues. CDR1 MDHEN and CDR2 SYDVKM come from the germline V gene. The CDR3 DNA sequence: TGTGCCAGCAGTAAAGAGCGGGGGCCCTACGAGCAGTACTTC. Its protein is CASSKERGPYEQYF.

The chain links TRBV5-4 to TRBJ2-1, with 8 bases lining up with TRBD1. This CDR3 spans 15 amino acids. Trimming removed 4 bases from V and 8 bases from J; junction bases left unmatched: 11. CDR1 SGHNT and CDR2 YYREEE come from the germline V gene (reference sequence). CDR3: CASSAGTGTADEQFF. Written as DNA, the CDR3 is TGTGCCAGCAGCGCCGGGACAGGAACGGCGGATGAGCAGTTCTTC.

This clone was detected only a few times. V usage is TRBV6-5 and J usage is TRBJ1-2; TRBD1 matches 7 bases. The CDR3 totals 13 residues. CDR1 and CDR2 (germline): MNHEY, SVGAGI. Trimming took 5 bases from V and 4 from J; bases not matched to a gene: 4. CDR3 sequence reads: CASSSGQAYGYTF. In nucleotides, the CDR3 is TGTGCCAGCAGTAGTGGACAGGCCTATGGCTACACCTTC.